These T cell receptor beta chains were read from a single sample in a study of cytomegalovirus exposure and HLA in healthy donors. Clones were read by immunoSEQ multiplex PCR, and TCRdb kept only the in-frame ones, dropping some. The sample lists 70,000 to 95,000 clones; roughly 77% were seen once. The sequencing input was PBMCs. All receptors derive from a woman aged 40 to 49 in good health and CMV-seropositive. Both conserved end residues are part of each CDR3. A D gene is named only where the DNA matches it firmly. Not every row has a clone size; where given, it reads once, few, many or a size class.

size: .; D: .; J: TRBJ2-1; V: TRBV5-1; DNA: TGCGCCAGCAGGAGGATCGGATACAATGAGCAGTTCTTC; CDR3: CASRRIGYNEQFF
size: .; D: .; J: TRBJ2-2; V: TRBV7-6; DNA: TGTGCCAGCAGCCAGACTGGAGGGTCGGGGGAGCTGTTTTTT; CDR3: CASSQTGGSGELFF
size: .; D: TRBD2; J: TRBJ2-7; V: TRBV7-6; DNA: TGTGCCAGCAGCCTCTCTAGCGGGGCAATCTCCTACGAGCAGTACTTC; CDR3: CASSLSSGAISYEQYF
size: .; D: TRBD1; J: TRBJ1-1; V: TRBV18; DNA: TGTGCCAGCTCACGACTTGACAGGGGGCAAATTGAAGCTTTCTTT; CDR3: CASSRLDRGQIEAFF
size: .; D: TRBD1; J: TRBJ1-5; V: TRBV19; DNA: TGTGCCAGTGGCCCCGGGACAGGGGGCAATAGCAATCAGCCCCAGCATTTT; CDR3: CASGPGTGGNSNQPQHF
size: .; D: TRBD1; J: TRBJ2-1; V: TRBV18; DNA: TGTGCCAGCTCACCCCCACGGGGACAGCCGAGCTCCTACAATGAGCAGTTCTTC; CDR3: CASSPPRGQPSSYNEQFF
size: .; D: TRBD1; J: TRBJ1-3; V: TRBV15; DNA: TGTGCCACCAGCGCAGGGGGTCTTATTGGAAACACCATATATTTT; CDR3: CATSAGGLIGNTIYF
size: few; D: TRBD1; J: TRBJ1-1; V: TRBV19; DNA: TGTGCCAGTACCACAGGGGGCAGTTCGGAAGCTTTCTTT; CDR3: CASTTGGSSEAFF
size: once; D: .; J: TRBJ2-7; V: TRBV6-1; DNA: TGTGCCAGCAGTGAAACTACAGGGCGCAGGTACTTC; CDR3: CASSETTGRRYF
size: .; D: .; J: TRBJ1-6; V: TRBV6-5; DNA: TGTGCCAGCAGTCCCATGGGGGAGCGGGATTCACCCCTCCACTTT; CDR3: CASSPMGERDSPLHF
size: .; D: TRBD1; J: TRBJ2-6; V: TRBV18; DNA: TGTGCCAGCTCGGGGACAGGGGGTATTTCTGGGGCCAACGTCCTGACTTTC; CDR3: CASSGTGGISGANVLTF
size: .; D: .; J: TRBJ2-7; V: TRBV7-3; DNA: TGTGCCAGCAGCTTAACTGCGGGGGCAAACTACGAGCAGTACTTC; CDR3: CASSLTAGANYEQYF
size: .; D: TRBD1; J: TRBJ1-2; V: TRBV28; DNA: TGTGCCAGCAGTTTCCGGACAGGGGGAGGCTATGGCTACACCTTC; CDR3: CASSFRTGGGYGYTF
size: .; D: .; J: TRBJ1-2; V: TRBV30; DNA: TGTGCCTGGAGTGTAATGGGTCGGACAACTAACTATGGCTACACCTTC; CDR3: CAWSVMGRTTNYGYTF
size: .; D: .; J: TRBJ2-7; V: TRBV21-1; DNA: TGTGCCAGCAGTTCGGACGAGCAGTACTTC; CDR3: CASSSDEQYF
size: .; D: .; J: TRBJ1-2; V: TRBV7-9; DNA: TGTGCCAGCAGCTTAAAGGGGGAGGGCTACACCTTC; CDR3: CASSLKGEGYTF
size: .; D: TRBD1; J: TRBJ1-2; V: TRBV2; DNA: TGTGCCAGCAGTCTCGATGGGACAGGGTGGCGTAATGGCTACACCTTC; CDR3: CASSLDGTGWRNGYTF
size: .; D: .; J: TRBJ1-2; V: TRBV5-4; DNA: TGTGCCAGCAGCCTGGACGGAGCCTATGGCTACACCTTC; CDR3: CASSLDGAYGYTF
size: .; D: .; J: TRBJ1-3; V: TRBV6-5; DNA: TGTGCCAGCAGTCGGACAAGTGGAAACACCATATATTTT; CDR3: CASSRTSGNTIYF
size: .; D: .; J: TRBJ1-1; V: TRBV12-1; DNA: TGTGCCAGCAGCTTTCAGGGGACAGGGGTGACCACTGAAGCTTTCTTT; CDR3: CASSFQGTGVTTEAFF
size: .; D: .; J: TRBJ1-1; V: TRBV7-8; DNA: TGTGCCAGCAGCCGGGACATTGGGCCTGAAGCTTTCTTT; CDR3: CASSRDIGPEAFF
size: .; D: .; J: TRBJ1-5; V: TRBV2; DNA: TGTGCCAGCAGGGAGGGTCTTGAGCATCAGCCCCAGCATTTT; CDR3: CASREGLEHQPQHF
size: .; D: .; J: TRBJ2-1; V: TRBV13; DNA: TGTGCCAGCAGCATTACTAGATACAATGAGCAGTTCTTC; CDR3: CASSITRYNEQFF
size: .; D: .; J: TRBJ2-1; V: TRBV4-1; DNA: TGCGCCAGCAGCCAGGGTAGCGGTGACTCCTACAATGAGCAGTTCTTC; CDR3: CASSQGSGDSYNEQFF
size: .; D: .; J: TRBJ2-2; V: TRBV19; DNA: TGTGCCAGTAGTTCGGACAGAAACACCGGGGAGCTGTTTTTT; CDR3: CASSSDRNTGELFF
size: .; D: TRBD1; J: TRBJ2-1; V: TRBV10-1; DNA: TGCGCCAGCCCTGACAGGGGACAGGGAAAAACTAATGAGCAGTTCTTC; CDR3: CASPDRGQGKTNEQFF
size: .; D: TRBD2; J: TRBJ2-3; V: TRBV13; DNA: TGTGCCAGCCCAGACCCTAGCGGGAGGGCCATGGATACGCAGTATTTT; CDR3: CASPDPSGRAMDTQYF
size: .; D: .; J: TRBJ2-5; V: TRBV25-1; DNA: TGTGCCAGCAGTTCCGACAGGCAAGAGACCCAGTACTTC; CDR3: CASSSDRQETQYF
size: .; D: TRBD1; J: TRBJ1-2; V: TRBV10-3; DNA: TGTGCCATCAGCTCTACAGGGGAAGGCGGCTACACCTTC; CDR3: CAISSTGEGGYTF
size: .; D: TRBD2; J: TRBJ2-3; V: TRBV5-4; DNA: TGTGCCAGCAGCGATCAAGCGGGGGAGGCAGATACGCAGTATTTT; CDR3: CASSDQAGEADTQYF
size: .; D: .; J: TRBJ1-2; V: TRBV9; DNA: TGTGCCAGCAGCTCCCGGGGGGATGGCTACACCTTC; CDR3: CASSSRGDGYTF
size: .; D: .; J: TRBJ1-1; V: TRBV5-4; DNA: TGTGCCAGCAGCTTGTGGAATATGGCGGGGAACACTGAAGCTTTCTTT; CDR3: CASSLWNMAGNTEAFF
size: .; D: .; J: TRBJ2-1; V: TRBV19; DNA: TGTGCCAGTAGTGTACAGGGGGGGAATGAGCAGTTCTTC; CDR3: CASSVQGGNEQFF
size: .; D: .; J: TRBJ2-1; V: TRBV27; DNA: TGTGCCAGCAGTTGGTTTAACGGGAATGAGCAGTTCTTC; CDR3: CASSWFNGNEQFF
size: .; D: TRBD2; J: TRBJ2-1; V: TRBV4-2; DNA: TGTGCCAGCAGCCAAGCAGCGGGGCAAAACAATGAGCAGTTCTTC; CDR3: CASSQAAGQNNEQFF
size: once; D: TRBD2; J: TRBJ2-2; V: TRBV28; DNA: TGTGCCAGCACCGAAACCCCGAAGCGGGGCGGGGAGCTGTTTTTT; CDR3: CASTETPKRGGELFF
size: .; D: TRBD1; J: TRBJ1-2; V: TRBV12-5; DNA: TGTGCTAGTGCCTTCGGGACAGGCTATGGCTACACCTTC; CDR3: CASAFGTGYGYTF
size: few; D: .; J: TRBJ1-4; V: TRBV25-1; DNA: TGTGCCAGCAGTGGCGAAAAGGGAGCTAATGAAAAACTGTTTTTT; CDR3: CASSGEKGANEKLFF
size: .; D: TRBD1; J: TRBJ1-5; V: TRBV4-2; DNA: TGTGCCAGCAGCCAAGAGGTAACCTCCGGGACAGATTTTCTCCAGCATTTT; CDR3: CASSQEVTSGTDFLQHF
size: few; D: .; J: TRBJ2-2; V: TRBV5-5; DNA: TGTGCCAGCAGCCTCATCCTGAGCACCGGGGAGCTGTTTTTT; CDR3: CASSLILSTGELFF
size: .; D: .; J: TRBJ1-5; V: TRBV7-8; DNA: TGTGCCAGCAGCCCCCGACAGAAAATTAGCAATCAGCCCCAGCATTTT; CDR3: CASSPRQKISNQPQHF
size: .; D: TRBD1; J: TRBJ2-2; V: TRBV6-1; DNA: TGTGCCAGCAGTGGGTCCAGACAGGGTGACACCGGGGAGCTGTTTTTT; CDR3: CASSGSRQGDTGELFF
size: .; D: .; J: TRBJ2-5; V: TRBV19; DNA: TGTGCCAGTAGTATCAGGGGTTCGGAGACCCAGTACTTC; CDR3: CASSIRGSETQYF
size: .; D: TRBD1; J: TRBJ1-4; V: TRBV5-1; DNA: TGCGCCAGCAGCGGAACAGGGGCGTATGCTGCTAATGAAAAACTGTTTTTT; CDR3: CASSGTGAYAANEKLFF
size: .; D: TRBD1; J: TRBJ2-7; V: TRBV5-1; DNA: TGCGCCAGCTGTGACTCCAGACAGGGGTCTTACGAGCAGTACTTC; CDR3: CASCDSRQGSYEQYF
size: .; D: TRBD1; J: TRBJ1-3; V: TRBV7-9; DNA: TGTGCCAGCAGCTTAGTTCCAGGGGGAAGGATTGGAAACACCATATATTTT; CDR3: CASSLVPGGRIGNTIYF
size: .; D: TRBD2; J: TRBJ2-1; V: TRBV6-5; DNA: TGTGCCAGCAGTTCCATAGCGGGGGGATCCTACAATGAGCAGTTCTTC; CDR3: CASSSIAGGSYNEQFF